The rows below give T cell receptor beta chains drawn from one sample of a study of blood T cell repertoires in COVID-19. Assay: immunoSEQ multiplex PCR; the TCRdb copy retains only in-frame clones and omits some. The sample has approximately 90,000 clones, about 74% seen once. The specimen was peripheral blood. These receptors were collected from a human donor in a cohort sampled during active COVID-19. CDR3s include the opening cysteine and the closing phenylalanine or tryptophan. D genes are given only for firm matches. The size entry is marked missing in some rows and otherwise reads once, few, many or a size class.

once	TRBV28	TRBD2	13	TRBJ2-7	TGTGCCAGCAGTGTCCTACTAGCGGGAGTGCAGTACTTC	CASSVLLAGVQYF
NA	TRBV6-5	NA	13	TRBJ1-6	TGTGCCAGCAGTTTCAACAGGGACTCACCCCTCCACTTT	CASSFNRDSPLHF
NA	TRBV15	NA	13	TRBJ2-7	TGTGCCACCAGCGCGGGCCCGACCTACGAGCAGTACTTC	CATSAGPTYEQYF
NA	TRBV7-3	TRBD2	15	TRBJ2-1	TGTGCCAGCACCCCCGCGGGACTAGCGGGCGATGAGCAGTTCTTC	CASTPAGLAGDEQFF
NA	TRBV10-3	NA	13	TRBJ2-2	TGTGCCATCAAACAGCCGGTTGGCGGGGAGCTGTTTTTT	CAIKQPVGGELFF
once	TRBV5-1	NA	14	TRBJ1-1	TGCGCCAGCAGCTTGTCCCGGGGAGATACTGAAGCTTTCTTT	CASSLSRGDTEAFF
once	TRBV18	NA	14	TRBJ2-3	TGTGCCAGCTCACCACCTATGGCCACAGATACGCAGTATTTT	CASSPPMATDTQYF
NA	TRBV6-2/TRBV6-3	NA	14	TRBJ2-3	TGTGCCAGCAGTTATTTTAGTCGCACAGATACGCAGTATTTT	CASSYFSRTDTQYF
NA	TRBV24-1	TRBD2	19	TRBJ2-1	TGTGCCACCAGTGAAAGATCGGGACTAGCGGGAAATGGACGGAATGAGCAGTTCTTC	CATSERSGLAGNGRNEQFF
NA	TRBV18	TRBD2	17	TRBJ2-7	TGTGCCAGCTCACCACTCCCGGGCGGGGGGTCCATCGCCGAGCAGTACTTC	CASSPLPGGGSIAEQYF
NA	TRBV6-2/TRBV6-3	NA	16	TRBJ2-1	TGTGCCAGCAGTTACTCGATATCAGGGCCTCAGGGTGAGCAGTTCTTC	CASSYSISGPQGEQFF
NA	TRBV28	NA	15	TRBJ2-6	TGTGCCAGCGCTAAGTCCCACTCTGGGGCCAACGTCCTGACTTTC	CASAKSHSGANVLTF
NA	TRBV3-1/TRBV3-2	TRBD2	14	TRBJ2-7	TGTGCCAGCAGCCTAGCGGGGATGTCCTACGAGCAGTACTTC	CASSLAGMSYEQYF
NA	TRBV7-2	NA	14	TRBJ2-7	TGTGCCAGCAGCTTGGGGCCTAGCTCCTACGAGCAGTACTTC	CASSLGPSSYEQYF
NA	TRBV7-9	TRBD1	13	TRBJ1-2	TGTGCCAGCAGCGAAGGACAGGACTATGGCTACACCTTC	CASSEGQDYGYTF
once	TRBV5-4	TRBD2	15	TRBJ2-7	TGTGCCAGCAGCCTAGGACTAGCGCTATCCTACGAGCAGTACTTC	CASSLGLALSYEQYF
NA	TRBV21-1	NA	20	TRBJ2-5	TGTGCCAGCAGCCCACGCGGACTAGCGGGAGGGCCGGAGTACCAAGAGACCCAGTACTTC	CASSPRGLAGGPEYQETQYF
NA	TRBV2	TRBD2	14	TRBJ2-7	TGTGCCAGCAGCCTATCGGGCGGGAGCCTCGAGCAGTACTTC	CASSLSGGSLEQYF
NA	TRBV7-7	TRBD2	14	TRBJ2-5	TGTGCTAGCAGCCCCGGGACTAGCTTTGAGACCCAGTACTTC	CASSPGTSFETQYF
once	TRBV28	TRBD2	16	TRBJ2-3	TGTGCCAGCAGTCACCGACTAGCGGGATTGAAAGATACGCAGTATTTT	CASSHRLAGLKDTQYF
NA	TRBV18	NA	14	TRBJ2-5	TGTGCCAGCTCACCACGGAAATCCGGGGAGACCCAGTACTTC	CASSPRKSGETQYF
once	TRBV6-2/TRBV6-3	TRBD1	15	TRBJ2-7	TGTGCCAGCAGTTATACCGGGACAGGCCCCTACGAGCAGTACTTC	CASSYTGTGPYEQYF
NA	TRBV7-3	TRBD2	15	TRBJ2-1	TGTGCCAGCAGCTTTGCAAGCGGGAGAAACGATGAGCAGTTCTTC	CASSFASGRNDEQFF
NA	TRBV2	TRBD1	13	TRBJ2-1	TGTGCCAGCAGCATACAGGGGGGCAATGAGCAGTTCTTC	CASSIQGGNEQFF
NA	TRBV25-1	TRBD2	14	TRBJ2-3	TGTGCCAGCAGCAGGACTAGCGGCACAGATACGCAGTATTTT	CASSRTSGTDTQYF
once	TRBV6-4	TRBD1	15	TRBJ2-1	TGTGCCAGCAGTGTTTTGGCAGGGGGCAAGAATGAGCAGTTCTTC	CASSVLAGGKNEQFF
NA	TRBV5-1	TRBD2	16	TRBJ2-2	TGCGCCAGCAGCGGAGGGACTAGCGGGAGGAGCGGGGAGCTGTTTTTT	CASSGGTSGRSGELFF
NA	TRBV2	NA	15	TRBJ1-6	TGTGCCAGCAGCGAAACTACAGGGCGGAATTCACCCCTCCACTTT	CASSETTGRNSPLHF
once	TRBV28	TRBD1	13	TRBJ1-4	TGTGCCAGCACCGCAGGGGGCAGCGAAAAACTGTTTTTT	CASTAGGSEKLFF
NA	TRBV18	NA	13	TRBJ2-2	TGTGCCAGCTCAAAGCCGAACACCGGGGAGCTGTTTTTT	CASSKPNTGELFF
NA	TRBV27	TRBD2	16	TRBJ2-3	TGTGCCAGCAGTGGAGGACGGGACGGGGGGGCCGATACGCAGTATTTT	CASSGGRDGGADTQYF
few	TRBV18	TRBD2	16	TRBJ2-3	TGTGCCAGCTCACCAGTTGCGGGAGGTGCCACAGATACGCAGTATTTT	CASSPVAGGATDTQYF
NA	TRBV28	TRBD2	16	TRBJ2-3	TGTGCCAGCAGTCCGCAACTAGCGGGAGTTTCAGATACGCAGTATTTT	CASSPQLAGVSDTQYF
NA	TRBV27	NA	14	TRBJ1-6	TGTGCCAGCAGATTGGCAGGGTCTAATTCACCCCTCCACTTT	CASRLAGSNSPLHF
NA	TRBV7-8	TRBD1	14	TRBJ2-7	TGTGCCAGCAGCCCACGGACAGGGATCTACGAGCAGTACTTC	CASSPRTGIYEQYF
NA	TRBV5-5	NA	15	TRBJ2-5	TGTGCCAGCAGCTTGGACGCAGGGAGCGGGGAGACCCAGTACTTC	CASSLDAGSGETQYF
NA	TRBV4-2	NA	18	TRBJ2-1	TGTGCCAGCAGCGTATCCCCATTAGCTGGGGCGGTCTACAATGAGCAGTTCTTC	CASSVSPLAGAVYNEQFF
NA	TRBV19	NA	9	TRBJ2-7	TGTGCCAGTAGCCCCCTTGAGGACTTC	CASSPLEDF
once	TRBV27	NA	17	TRBJ2-6	TGTGCCAGCAGTTTTGGAAGGGGGAGCTCTGGGGCCAACGTCCTGACTTTC	CASSFGRGSSGANVLTF
NA	TRBV12-3/TRBV12-4	NA	13	TRBJ1-2	TGTGCCAGCAGTCGCGGTGTTAACTATGGCTACACCTTC	CASSRGVNYGYTF
NA	TRBV7-3	NA	13	TRBJ2-5	TGTGCCAGCAGCATCCGTCGGGGAGAGACCCAGTACTTC	CASSIRRGETQYF
NA	TRBV7-2	NA	13	TRBJ1-6	TGTGCCAGCAGTACAGAGGGCAGATCACCCCTCCACTTT	CASSTEGRSPLHF
NA	TRBV5-5	NA	15	TRBJ1-1	TGTGCCAGCAGCTTGGTCGGGACACTGAACACTGAAGCTTTCTTT	CASSLVGTLNTEAFF
NA	TRBV7-9	NA	13	TRBJ2-2	TGTGCCAGCAGCTTAACCGCTAACGGGGAGCTGTTTTTT	CASSLTANGELFF
once	TRBV19	NA	13	TRBJ1-1	TGTGCCAGTAGTATGGGGGGTGACACTGAAGCTTTCTTT	CASSMGGDTEAFF
NA	TRBV20-1	NA	11	TRBJ2-1	TGCAGTGCTAAAAAGCCCGCTGAGCAGTTCTTC	CSAKKPAEQFF
NA	TRBV7-2	NA	15	TRBJ2-3	TGTGCCAGCAGCCCAGGGGTGACTAGCACAGATACGCAGTATTTT	CASSPGVTSTDTQYF
NA	TRBV9	NA	13	TRBJ2-1	TGTGCCAGCAGCGTAGCGATGGCCAATGAGCAGTTCTTC	CASSVAMANEQFF
NA	TRBV7-6	NA	15	TRBJ2-2	TGTGCCAGCAGCTTAGCGACAAAGAACACCGGGGAGCTGTTTTTT	CASSLATKNTGELFF
few	TRBV27	TRBD1	15	TRBJ2-1	TGTGCCAGCAGACTGGGGCAGGGGGCCTACAATGAGCAGTTCTTC	CASRLGQGAYNEQFF
NA	TRBV6-2/TRBV6-3	TRBD2	16	TRBJ2-2	TGTGCCAGCAGTTATCGAGGACCCAGCGGGAGCGGGGAGCTGTTTTTT	CASSYRGPSGSGELFF
NA	TRBV10-3	TRBD2	15	TRBJ2-1	TGTGCCATCAGGGGACTAGCGGGGACTAACAATGAGCAGTTCTTC	CAIRGLAGTNNEQFF
NA	TRBV6-2/TRBV6-3	NA	17	TRBJ1-6	TGTGCCAGCAGTTACTCCCACCGCAGGGATCGAAATTCACCCCTCCACTTT	CASSYSHRRDRNSPLHF
NA	TRBV9	TRBD2	14	TRBJ2-7	TGTGCCAGCAGCGTAGCGGGGGGGGGATACGAGCAGTACTTC	CASSVAGGGYEQYF
NA	TRBV25-1	NA	14	TRBJ1-6	TGTGCCAGCAGCCGACAGGCCCCGGGATCACCCCTCCACTTT	CASSRQAPGSPLHF
NA	TRBV5-1	TRBD2	17	TRBJ2-5	TGCGCCAGCAGCTTTAGCGGGAGGGCCGATTTCAAAGAGACCCAGTACTTC	CASSFSGRADFKETQYF
NA	TRBV5-4	TRBD1	14	TRBJ2-1	TGTGCCAGCGGTAGGACAGGGACAAGGGATGAGCAGTTCTTC	CASGRTGTRDEQFF
NA	TRBV14	TRBD2	15	TRBJ2-1	TGTGCCAGCAGTTACCTAGCGGGGAAATACAATGAGCAGTTCTTC	CASSYLAGKYNEQFF